This TCR beta chain was captured in a study of blood T cell repertoires in COVID-19. Study details: Samples of COVID-19 (acute and convalescent) were obtained from the United States, Italy and Spain. PBMCs, B-cell-depleted T cells, or T cells were the source of the cDNA or gDNA that made up the material.

Trimming took 6 bases from V and 10 from J, leaving 13 bases between them. CDR1 MGHDK and CDR2 SYGVNS come from the germline V gene. There are 13 residues in the CDR3. In the study's own analysis: Counts of nucleated cells, estimated from reference gene primer amplification, were obtained. Data came from immunoSEQ multiplex PCR; TCRdb stores just in-frame clones and leaves some out. D and trimming were read from the DNA, whereas the V and J calls and clone size are those reported in that table. The sample consists of 180,000 or so clones, 84% of them appearing once. This TCR came from a human donor with acute or convalescent COVID-19. The donor label of this sample is uncertain. The V call is TRBV25-1, the J call TRBJ1-6, with D possibly matching TRBD1 (5 bases). Sequencing was done on a sample of peripheral blood. Here the CDR3 reads CASSETGVSPLHF. The CDR3 DNA sequence: TGTGCCAGCAGCGAAACGGGGGTCTCACCCCTCCACTTT.